The source of this T cell receptor beta chain is a study of OX40 agonist ivuxolimab in advanced cancers. V lost 1 base to trimming and J lost 3 bases, with 10 bases between them. CDR3 size: 14 residues. The germline CDR1 and CDR2 sequences are SGHAT and FQNNGV. Profiled with immunoSEQ multiplex PCR; TCRdb holds only in-frame clones, not every one. The sample contains around 100,000 clones, approximately 90% of which appear only once. The TCR was taken from an adult with an advanced solid tumor such as melanoma, head and neck, liver or kidney cancer. The chain recombines TRBV11-2 with TRBJ2-7; D gene ambiguous. This sample comprised CD4+ or CD8+ T cells sorted from blood, obtained in a trial of the OX40 agonist ivuxolimab. The DNA of the CDR3 is TGTGCCAGCAGCTTAGCGGTCGGAAGCTACGAGCAGTACTTC. It translates to CASSLAVGSYEQYF.